This record concerns one T cell receptor (beta chain) sequence. The clone's antigen remains unknown. No base-level quality is on record; no much larger clone is a single base apart. Whole blood was collected in K2EDTA tubes by collaborating institutions according to the institutions' own protocols. For TCRbeta analysis, collaborators shipped samples in one of three forms: frozen whole blood, isolated PBMCs, or DNA extracted from either of those sample types. This record comes from a study of blood T cell repertoires in COVID-19 (TCRdb year 2020). Background on the whole study: Samples covering the acute and convalescent phases of COVID-19 were provided by collaborators in the United States, Italy and Spain. The material from the prospective study consisted of cDNA or gDNA derived from T cells, B-cell-depleted T cells, or PBMCs. Where available, HLA class I and class II types were taken from metadata supplied by the sample provider and were not determined by assay-based typing. Samples were obtained from the ongoing ImmuneRACE study (first 160 participants) and from over a thousand subjects provided by 6 global collaborators. Nearly every sample came with metadata listing a de-identified subject ID, COVID-19 status, age in years and sex. Subjects who had been exposed to COVID-19, were actively infected with it, or had recovered from it provided the deeply sampled blood TCRbeta repertoires that made up the dataset. A freely available public database, intended as a resource for researchers studying the immune response to SARS-CoV-2, is where the repertoires were released. What the work shows at the level of the full study, not this receptor alone: How much clinical and demographic metadata was included differed by source and by participant, and the metadata was provided uncurated.

TCRbeta CDR3 regions were amplified from genomic DNA using the immunoSEQ Assay, a bias-controlled multiplex PCR. For the original study's pipeline: Nucleated cell counts per sample were estimated from amplification of reference gene primers within the assay. Sequence reads were collapsed and filtered to measure the absolute abundance of every unique TCRbeta CDR3 rearrangement. Productive Simpson clonality was computed per sample as the square root of Simpson's diversity index over productive rearrangements. TCRdb carries this immuneACCESS record with in-frame sequences only. Its versions omit some clonotypes, under half of them owing to an unresolved V gene in the studies checked, with the rest unexplained. D and trimming were read from the DNA, whereas the V and J calls and clone size are those reported in that table. This sample has around 100,000 clones in its table, and roughly nine tenths of those were observed once. The leading ten clones occupy around a sixth of the sample.

Trimming takes 2 bases off V and 9 bases off J; junction bases not matched to a gene: 15. From its cysteine to its phenylalanine, the CDR3 spans 17 amino acids. Only the CDR3 portion is preserved as DNA: 51 bases, with reading frame beginning at the first base. CDR1 and CDR2 are drawn from the germline V gene: KGHSH, LQKENI. The source is a man between 50 and 59 years old with acute or convalescent COVID-19. Sequencing input: peripheral blood. This chain is built from TRBV18 and TRBJ2-1; the junction holds 8 bases that match TRBD1. The nucleotide sequence is given as TGTGCCAGCTCACCAATCTCAGGGGGCCCCCCTATAAGTGAGCAGTTCTTC. It encodes CASSPISGGPPISEQFF.